These 10 T cell receptor beta chains were all obtained from the same sample, sequenced in a study of cytomegalovirus exposure and HLA in healthy donors. PCR primers comprised 60 Vbeta and 13 Jbeta primers. The protocol was immunoSEQ multiplex PCR, while the TCRdb copy is restricted to in-frame clones and leaves out a portion. The sample lists 77,000 or so clones; around 81% were seen once. The sequenced sample consisted of PBMCs. Source of these receptors: a man in his forties or fifties in good health and CMV-seronegative.

J is TRBJ2-1 and V is TRBV10-3; TRBD2 matches at 11 bases. Germline values: CDR1 ENHRY, CDR2 SYGVKD. The CDR3 has 13 residues. V trimming: 11 bases; J trimming: 6 bases; junction bases outside the gene matches: 6. DNA of the CDR3: TGTGCCGCTACTAGCGGGAGTTCCAATGAGCAGTTCTTC. This sequence encodes CAATSGSSNEQFF.

The gene calls are TRBV28 and TRBJ1-4; D might be TRBD1 (6 bases). This CDR3 is built from 14 residues. Germline CDR1 reads MDHEN; CDR2 reads SYDVKM. V gave up 1 base and J gave up 8 bases, with 11 bases separating them. CDR3 region: CASSLYREDEKLFF. CDR3 nucleotide sequence: TGTGCCAGCAGTTTATACAGGGAAGACGAAAAACTGTTTTTT. Looking up the rest from reference TRBV28 and TRBJ1-4 gives the full variable domain: DVKVTQSSRYLVKRTGEKVFLECVQDMDHENMFWYRQDPGLGLRLIYFSYDVKMKEKGDIPEGYSVSREKKERFSLILESASTNQTSMYLCASSLYREDEKLFFGSGTQLSVL.

The CDR3 sequence: CASSEIHRNSNEKLFF. In DNA form, the CDR3 reads TGCGCCAGCAGTGAGATCCACAGGAACTCCAATGAAAAACTGTTTTTT. The rearrangement uses TRBV10-2 and TRBJ1-4, with D maybe TRBD1 (5 bases). V was clipped by 2 bases and J by 5 bases, with 15 bases between them. The CDR3 is 16 residues long. Germline loops: CDR1 WSHSY, CDR2 SAAADI.

The chain couples TRBV5-1 to TRBJ2-7; 7 bases agree with TRBD2. This CDR3 spans 16 amino acids. J was trimmed by 2 bases and V by 0 bases; bases with no gene match: 8. Per germline, CDR1 SGHRS and CDR2 YFSETQ. The CDR3 bases are TGCGCCAGCAGCTTGGAGGGAGCGGGATTCCCCTACGAGCAGTACTTC. Translation gives CASSLEGAGFPYEQYF.

The V gene is TRBV19, the J gene TRBJ2-5; 8 bases are shared with TRBD1. Germline V gives CDR1 LNHDA, CDR2 SQIVND (reference sequence). The CDR3 sequence is 16 residues long. V dropped 5 bases and J dropped 2; count of bases not matched to a gene: 10. CDR3 loop: CASSVPQGDLQETQYF. The CDR3 nucleotides are TGTGCCAGTAGTGTTCCACAGGGGGACCTTCAAGAGACCCAGTACTTC.

The chain employs TRBV19 and TRBJ1-5, with D tentatively TRBD1 (6 bases). Per the germline V gene, CDR1 is LNHDA and CDR2 is SQIVND (reference sequence). V shed 4 bases and J shed 6 bases, with 16 bases lying between them. The CDR3 extends over 15 amino acids. Here the CDR3 reads CASSTPSGGLQPQHF. CDR3 DNA: TGTGCCAGTAGTACCCCCAGCGGGGGCCTTCAGCCCCAGCATTTT.

The chain recombines TRBV7-9 with TRBJ1-2, with D possibly matching TRBD1 (5 bases). Trimming pared 10 bases from V and 3 bases from J, leaving 27 bases between. The germline V gene encodes CDR1 SEHNR and CDR2 FQNEAQ (reference sequence). CDR3 length: 17 amino acids. CDR3 amino acids: CAIESVGGSGTDYGYTF. The CDR3, as DNA: TGTGCCATAGAATCGGTTGGAGGGTCAGGGACTGACTATGGCTACACCTTC. The full variable domain, rest sourced from reference TRBV7-9 and TRBJ1-2, is DTGVSQNPRHKITKRGQNVTFRCDPISEHNRLYWYRQTLGQGPEFLTYFQNEAQLEKSRLLSDRFSAERPKGSFSTLEIQRTEQGDSAMYLCAIESVGGSGTDYGYTFGSGTRLTVV.

The genes are TRBV7-9 and TRBJ1-6, with D hard to call. V gave up 1 base and J gave up 9 bases, with 10 bases separating them. The CDR3 totals 14 residues. Germline CDR1 is SEHNR and CDR2 is FQNEAQ (reference sequence). The CDR3 loop is CASSLGQVFSPLHF. The CDR3 coding sequence is TGTGCCAGCAGCTTAGGGCAGGTTTTTTCACCCCTCCACTTT.

The chain joins TRBV5-1 to TRBJ2-6; 11 bases fit TRBD1. Unmatched junction bases numbered 7, after V lost 4 bases and J lost 1 base. The germline CDR1 and CDR2 sequences are SGHRS and YFSETQ. This CDR3 contains 18 residues. Here the CDR3 reads CASSPRTGGGSGANVLTF. CDR3 DNA sequence: TGCGCCAGCAGCCCCAGGACAGGGGGCGGTTCTGGGGCCAACGTCCTGACTTTC.

V is TRBV9 and J is TRBJ2-7; 10 bases line up with TRBD2. There are 19 residues in the CDR3. Germline CDR1 and CDR2: SGDLS and YYNGEE. V dropped 0 bases and J dropped 7; count of bases not matched to a gene: 19. CDR3 in amino acids: CASSVGVAGGALSIYEQYF. The DNA of the CDR3 is TGTGCCAGCAGCGTAGGGGTAGCGGGAGGCGCATTATCTATCTATGAGCAGTACTTC.